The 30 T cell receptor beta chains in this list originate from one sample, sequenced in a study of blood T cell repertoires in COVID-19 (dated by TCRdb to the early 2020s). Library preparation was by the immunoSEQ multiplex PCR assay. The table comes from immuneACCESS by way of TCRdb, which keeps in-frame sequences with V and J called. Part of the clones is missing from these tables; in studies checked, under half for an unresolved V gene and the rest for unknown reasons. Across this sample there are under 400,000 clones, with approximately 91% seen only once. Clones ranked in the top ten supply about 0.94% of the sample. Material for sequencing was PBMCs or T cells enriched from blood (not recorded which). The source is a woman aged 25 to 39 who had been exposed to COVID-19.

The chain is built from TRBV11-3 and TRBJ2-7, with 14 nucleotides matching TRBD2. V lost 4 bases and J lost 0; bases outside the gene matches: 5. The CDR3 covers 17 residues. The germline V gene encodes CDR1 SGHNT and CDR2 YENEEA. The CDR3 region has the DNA TGTGCCAGCAGCTCCAGACTAGCGGGAGGGAGCTCCTACGAGCAGTACTTC. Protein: CASSSRLAGGSSYEQYF.

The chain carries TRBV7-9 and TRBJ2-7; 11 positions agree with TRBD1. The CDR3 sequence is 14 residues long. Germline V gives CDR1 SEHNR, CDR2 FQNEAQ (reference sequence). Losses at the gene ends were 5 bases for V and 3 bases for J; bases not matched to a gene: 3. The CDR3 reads CASSQDRGHYEQYF. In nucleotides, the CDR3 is TGTGCCAGCAGCCAGGACAGGGGGCACTACGAGCAGTACTTC.

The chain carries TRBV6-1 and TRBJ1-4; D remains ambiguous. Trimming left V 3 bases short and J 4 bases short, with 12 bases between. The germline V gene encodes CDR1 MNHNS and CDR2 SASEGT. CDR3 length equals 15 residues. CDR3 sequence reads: CASSERSPFNEKLFF. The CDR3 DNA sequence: TGTGCCAGCAGTGAGCGGTCCCCTTTTAATGAAAAACTGTTTTTT.

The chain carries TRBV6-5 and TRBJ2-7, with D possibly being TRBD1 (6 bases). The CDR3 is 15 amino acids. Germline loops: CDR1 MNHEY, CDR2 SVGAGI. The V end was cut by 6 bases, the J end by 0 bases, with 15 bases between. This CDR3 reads CASRVDRVNSYEQYF. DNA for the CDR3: TGTGCCAGCAGGGTGGACAGAGTCAACTCCTACGAGCAGTACTTC.

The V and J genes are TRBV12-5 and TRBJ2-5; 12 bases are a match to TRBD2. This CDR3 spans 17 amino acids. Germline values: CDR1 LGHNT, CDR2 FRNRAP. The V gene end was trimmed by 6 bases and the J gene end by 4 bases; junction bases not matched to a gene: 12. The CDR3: CASGPGLAGPMGETQYF. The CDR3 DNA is TGTGCTAGTGGCCCGGGACTAGCGGGCCCAATGGGAGAGACCCAGTACTTC.

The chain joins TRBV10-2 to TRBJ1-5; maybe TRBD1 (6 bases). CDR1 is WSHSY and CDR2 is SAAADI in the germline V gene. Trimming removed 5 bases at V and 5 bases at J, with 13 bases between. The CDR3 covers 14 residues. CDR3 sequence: CASSLTGGDQPQHF. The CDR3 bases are TGCGCCAGCAGTCTGACAGGTGGTGATCAGCCCCAGCATTTT.

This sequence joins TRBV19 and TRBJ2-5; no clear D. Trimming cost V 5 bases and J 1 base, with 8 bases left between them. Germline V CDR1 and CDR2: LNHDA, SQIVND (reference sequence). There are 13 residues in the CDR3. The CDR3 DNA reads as TGTGCCAGTAGTCCCGAGTCCCAAGAGACCCAGTACTTC. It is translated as CASSPESQETQYF. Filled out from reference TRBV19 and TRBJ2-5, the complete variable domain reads DGGITQSPKYLFRKEGQNVTLSCEQNLNHDAMYWYRQDPGQGLRLIYYSQIVNDFQKGDIAEGYSVSREKKESFPLTVTSAQKNPTAFYLCASSPESQETQYFGPGTRLLVL.

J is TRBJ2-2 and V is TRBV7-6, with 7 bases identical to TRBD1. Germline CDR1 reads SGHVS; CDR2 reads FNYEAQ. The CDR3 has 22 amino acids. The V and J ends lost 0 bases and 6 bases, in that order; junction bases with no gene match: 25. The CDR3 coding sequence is TGTGCCAGCAGCTTAGCAATCCCGAGGTTCGAGGGGGCCAGTGGTTTCGCCGGGGAGCTGTTTTTT. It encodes CASSLAIPRFEGASGFAGELFF.

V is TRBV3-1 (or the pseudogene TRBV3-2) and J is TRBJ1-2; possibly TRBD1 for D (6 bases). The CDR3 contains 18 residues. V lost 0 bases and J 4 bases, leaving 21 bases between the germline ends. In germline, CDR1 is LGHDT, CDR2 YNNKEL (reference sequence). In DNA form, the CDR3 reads TGTGCCAGCAGCCAAGATGGGGGGGCAGCCCAACTAGGCTATGGCTACACCTTC. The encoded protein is CASSQDGGAAQLGYGYTF.

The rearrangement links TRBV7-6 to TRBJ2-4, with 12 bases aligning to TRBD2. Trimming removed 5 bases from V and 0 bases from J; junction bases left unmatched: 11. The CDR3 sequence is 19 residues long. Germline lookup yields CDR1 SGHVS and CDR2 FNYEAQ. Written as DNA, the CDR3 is TGTGCCAGCAGCCGCTCCGGGACTAGCGGGCCTCTAGCCAAAAACATTCAGTACTTC. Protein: CASSRSGTSGPLAKNIQYF.

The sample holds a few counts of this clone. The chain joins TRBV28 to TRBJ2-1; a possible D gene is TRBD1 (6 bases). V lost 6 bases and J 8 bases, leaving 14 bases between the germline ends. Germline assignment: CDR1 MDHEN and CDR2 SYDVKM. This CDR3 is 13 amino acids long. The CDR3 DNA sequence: TGTGCCAGCAGACCTGACAGGTTTGATGAGCAGTTCTTC. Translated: CASRPDRFDEQFF. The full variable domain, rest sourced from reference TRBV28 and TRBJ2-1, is DVKVTQSSRYLVKRTGEKVFLECVQDMDHENMFWYRQDPGLGLRLIYFSYDVKMKEKGDIPEGYSVSREKKERFSLILESASTNQTSMYLCASRPDRFDEQFFGPGTRLTVL.

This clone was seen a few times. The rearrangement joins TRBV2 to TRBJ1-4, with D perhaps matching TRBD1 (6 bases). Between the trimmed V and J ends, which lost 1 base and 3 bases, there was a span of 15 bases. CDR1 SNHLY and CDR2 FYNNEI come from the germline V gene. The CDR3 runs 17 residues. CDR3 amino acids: CASSEVRVGGPNEKLFF. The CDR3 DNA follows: TGTGCCAGCAGTGAAGTTCGAGTGGGGGGGCCTAATGAAAAACTGTTTTTT.

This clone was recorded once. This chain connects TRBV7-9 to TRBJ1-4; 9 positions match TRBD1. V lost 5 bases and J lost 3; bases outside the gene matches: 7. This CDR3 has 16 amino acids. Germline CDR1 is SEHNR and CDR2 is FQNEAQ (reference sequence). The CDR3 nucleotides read TGTGCCAGCAGCCCGGGACAGGGAGGTTCTAATGAAAAACTGTTTTTT. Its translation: CASSPGQGGSNEKLFF.

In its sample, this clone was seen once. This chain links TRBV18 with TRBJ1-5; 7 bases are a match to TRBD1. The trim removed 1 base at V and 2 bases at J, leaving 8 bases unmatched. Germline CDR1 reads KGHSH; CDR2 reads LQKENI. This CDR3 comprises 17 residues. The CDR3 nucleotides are TGTGCCAGCTCACCACTCCGACAGGGAGATGGCAATCAGCCCCAGCATTTT. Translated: CASSPLRQGDGNQPQHF.

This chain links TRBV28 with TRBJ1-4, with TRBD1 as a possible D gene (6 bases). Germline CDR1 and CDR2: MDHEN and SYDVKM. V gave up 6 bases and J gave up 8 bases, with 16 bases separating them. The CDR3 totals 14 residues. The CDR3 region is CASSLGGAREKLFF. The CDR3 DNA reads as TGTGCCAGCAGCCTGGGGGGGGCGAGAGAAAAACTGTTTTTT.

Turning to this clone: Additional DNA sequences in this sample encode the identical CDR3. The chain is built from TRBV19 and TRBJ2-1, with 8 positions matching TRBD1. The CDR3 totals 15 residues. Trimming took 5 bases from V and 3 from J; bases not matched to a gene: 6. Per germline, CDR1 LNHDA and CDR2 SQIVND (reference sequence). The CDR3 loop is CASSPRTGIYNEQFF. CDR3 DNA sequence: TGTGCCAGTAGTCCCCGGACAGGGATCTACAATGAGCAGTTCTTC.

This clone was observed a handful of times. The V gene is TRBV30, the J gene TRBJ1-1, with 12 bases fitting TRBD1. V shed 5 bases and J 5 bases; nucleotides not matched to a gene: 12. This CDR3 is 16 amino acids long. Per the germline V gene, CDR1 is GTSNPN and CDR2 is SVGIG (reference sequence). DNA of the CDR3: TGTGCCTGGCGGGGACAGGGGGCCTCAGGAGGGACTGAAGCTTTCTTT. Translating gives CAWRGQGASGGTEAFF.

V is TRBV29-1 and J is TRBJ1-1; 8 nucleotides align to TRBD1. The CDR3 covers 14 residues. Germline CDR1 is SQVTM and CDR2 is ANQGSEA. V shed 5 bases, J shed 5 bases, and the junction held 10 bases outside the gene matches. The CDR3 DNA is TGCAGCGTTCACCGGACAGGGCGAGGAACTGAAGCTTTCTTT. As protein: CSVHRTGRGTEAFF.

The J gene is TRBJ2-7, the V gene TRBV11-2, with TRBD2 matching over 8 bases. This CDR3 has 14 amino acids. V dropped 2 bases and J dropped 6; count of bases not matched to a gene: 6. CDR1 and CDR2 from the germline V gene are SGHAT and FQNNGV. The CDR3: CASSLLRAGAEQYF. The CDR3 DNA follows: TGTGCCAGCAGCTTACTCCGAGCGGGAGCCGAGCAGTACTTC.

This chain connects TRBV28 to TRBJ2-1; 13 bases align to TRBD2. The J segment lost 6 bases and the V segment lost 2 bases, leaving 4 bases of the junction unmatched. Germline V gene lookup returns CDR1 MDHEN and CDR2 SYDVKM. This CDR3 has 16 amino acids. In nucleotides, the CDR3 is TGTGCCAGCAGTTTAACGGGACTAGCGGGACGCAATGAGCAGTTCTTC. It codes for CASSLTGLAGRNEQFF.

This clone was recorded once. CDR3 DNA: TGTGCTAGTGGTTTGTCCCCTGGGCACAGGGCCGTCTCGGAGACCCAGTACTTC. Translating it yields CASGLSPGHRAVSETQYF. This sequence joins TRBV12-5 and TRBJ2-5; TRBD1 is a possible D gene (6 bases). CDR3 length equals 18 residues. Germline CDR1 reads LGHNT; CDR2 reads FRNRAP. The ends were cut back, 2 bases at V and 5 bases at J, with 24 bases in the middle.

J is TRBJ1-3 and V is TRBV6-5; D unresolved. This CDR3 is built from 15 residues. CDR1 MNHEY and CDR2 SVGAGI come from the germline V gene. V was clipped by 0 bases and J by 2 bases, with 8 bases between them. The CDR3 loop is CASSYSKAAGNTIYF. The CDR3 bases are TGTGCCAGCAGTTACTCGAAGGCGGCTGGAAACACCATATATTTT.

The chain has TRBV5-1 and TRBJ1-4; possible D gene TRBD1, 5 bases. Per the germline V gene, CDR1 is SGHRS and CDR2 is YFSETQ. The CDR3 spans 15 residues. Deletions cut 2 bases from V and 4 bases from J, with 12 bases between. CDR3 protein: CASSFSGLNNEKLFF. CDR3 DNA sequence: TGCGCCAGCAGCTTCTCAGGGTTGAATAATGAAAAACTGTTTTTT.

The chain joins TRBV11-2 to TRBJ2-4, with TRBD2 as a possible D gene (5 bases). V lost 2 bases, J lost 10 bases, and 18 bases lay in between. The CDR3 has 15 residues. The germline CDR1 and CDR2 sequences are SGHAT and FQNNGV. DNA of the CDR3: TGTGCCAGCAGCTTAAATGATGAGCCACGGAGGATTCAGTACTTC. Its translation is CASSLNDEPRRIQYF.

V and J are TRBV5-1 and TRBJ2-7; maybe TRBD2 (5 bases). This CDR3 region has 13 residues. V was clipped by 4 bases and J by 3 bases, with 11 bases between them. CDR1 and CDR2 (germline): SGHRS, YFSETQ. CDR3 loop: CASSRSGFYEQYF. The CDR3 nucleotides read TGCGCCAGCAGCAGGAGCGGTTTCTACGAGCAGTACTTC.

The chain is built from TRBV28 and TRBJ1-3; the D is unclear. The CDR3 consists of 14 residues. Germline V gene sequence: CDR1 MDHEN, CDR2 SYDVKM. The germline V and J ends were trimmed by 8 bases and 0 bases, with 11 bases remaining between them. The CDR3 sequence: CASLTPDSGNTIYF. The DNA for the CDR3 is TGTGCCAGCCTGACACCAGACTCTGGAAACACCATATATTTT.

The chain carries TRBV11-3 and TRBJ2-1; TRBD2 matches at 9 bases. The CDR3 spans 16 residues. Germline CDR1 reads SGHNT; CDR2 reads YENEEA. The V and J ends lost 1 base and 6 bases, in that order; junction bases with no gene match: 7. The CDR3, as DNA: TGTGCCAGCAGCTTAGGAGGCGGGAGGGCCGGCAATGAGCAGTTCTTC. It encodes CASSLGGGRAGNEQFF.

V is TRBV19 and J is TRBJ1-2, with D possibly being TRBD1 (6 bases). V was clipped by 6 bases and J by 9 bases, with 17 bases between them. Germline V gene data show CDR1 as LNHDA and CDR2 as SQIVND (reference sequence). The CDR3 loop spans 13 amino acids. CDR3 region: CASRETGPTSYTF. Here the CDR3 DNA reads TGTGCCAGTAGAGAGACAGGACCTACTAGCTACACCTTC.

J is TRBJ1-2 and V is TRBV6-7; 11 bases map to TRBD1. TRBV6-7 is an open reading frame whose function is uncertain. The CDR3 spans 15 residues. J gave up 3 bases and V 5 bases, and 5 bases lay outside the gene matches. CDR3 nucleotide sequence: TGTGCCAGCAGTAGAGGACAGGGGGCGGACTATGGCTACACCTTC. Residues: CASSRGQGADYGYTF.

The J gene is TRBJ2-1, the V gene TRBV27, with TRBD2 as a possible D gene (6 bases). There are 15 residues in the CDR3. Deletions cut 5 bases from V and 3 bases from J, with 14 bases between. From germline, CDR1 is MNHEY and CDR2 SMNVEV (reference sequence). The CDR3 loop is CASSPRGTFYNEQFF. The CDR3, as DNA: TGTGCCAGCAGTCCTCGTGGGACTTTCTACAATGAGCAGTTCTTC.